Following are 24 T cell receptor beta chains from one sample sequenced in a study of Graves' ophthalmopathy and Graves' hyperthyroidism (dated by TCRdb to between 2018 and 2020). Sequencing relied on an Illumina HiSeq 2000. For repertoire sequencing, the TCR beta CDR3 regions were amplified from RNA transcripts. The first round of RT-PCR was done with HTBI primers and the Qiagen OneStep RT-PCR kit, and was followed by a second round of multiplex PCR, then size selection and purification. The public sequencing data were trimmed at Q25 with fastp and processed into clonotypes with MiXCR by TCRdb, which kept only in-frame beta chains. Entries are consolidated by CDR3 protein sequence, retaining the most common genes and DNA. The sample table lists about 390,000 distinct CDR3 sequences, roughly 17% of them with a count of one. The leading ten clones occupy 2.4% of the sample. Sequencing used peripheral blood. The receptor set was obtained from an adult woman with stable Graves' hyperthyroidism.

The chain joins TRBV4-2 to TRBJ1-1; 8 bases line up with TRBD1. Germline-derived CDR1 and CDR2 are LGHNA and YNFKEQ. The CDR3 contains 15 residues. With 0 bases clipped from V and 7 bases from J, the junction kept 7 bases outside the gene matches. CDR3 protein: CASSQEPQGAFEAFF. The DNA of the CDR3 is TGTGCCAGCAGCCAAGAACCCCAGGGGGCGTTTGAAGCTTTCTTT.

The table lists this clonotype with many counts. The chain employs TRBV7-2 and TRBJ1-3, with D uncertain. Trimming shortened V by 5 bases and J by 2 bases, and 10 bases separated the two germline ends. Germline loops: CDR1 SGHTA, CDR2 FQGNSA. This CDR3 has 14 amino acids. CDR3 residues: CASSTPGPGNTIYF. In nucleotides, the CDR3 is TGTGCCAGCAGCACGCCGGGTCCTGGAAACACCATATATTTT.

There are many counts of this clonotype. The chain combines TRBV7-2 with TRBJ2-2; perhaps D is TRBD1 or TRBD2 (5 bases each). The CDR3 spans 15 residues. Per germline, CDR1 SGHTA and CDR2 FQGNSA. V was clipped by 4 bases and J by 3 bases, with 12 bases between them. CDR3 residues: CASSSRDAYTGELFF. CDR3 bases: TGTGCCAGCAGCTCCCGGGACGCATACACCGGGGAGCTGTTTTTT.

The chain couples TRBV11-2 to TRBJ2-2; 10 bases are a match to TRBD2. CDR1 is SGHAT, CDR2 FQNNGV, per germline. The V gene end was trimmed by 0 bases and the J gene end by 3 bases; junction bases not matched to a gene: 16. CDR3 length: 21 residues. This chain's CDR3 is CASSLERGAGGPFRDTGELFF. CDR3 nucleotides: TGTGCCAGCAGCTTAGAAAGGGGAGCGGGAGGGCCATTTCGGGACACCGGGGAGCTGTTTTTT.

This clonotype was seen only a few times. A much larger clone lies one base from this, so it may be a read error. This chain uses TRBV12-3 or TRBV12-4 with TRBJ1-6; D ambiguous. CDR3 length: 15 amino acids. As DNA, the CDR3 is TGTGCCAGCAGTTTAAGTCTGGGAAATAATTCACACCTCCACTTT. It translates to CASSLSLGNNSHLHF.

The genes are TRBV4-1 and TRBJ2-2, with D tentatively TRBD1 or TRBD2 (6 bases each). Trimming removed 6 bases from V and 6 bases from J, with 14 bases in between. The germline V gene has CDR1 MGHRA and CDR2 YSYEKL. This CDR3 comprises 14 residues. The CDR3 DNA follows: TGCGCCAGCAGACCCGAGGGGGGCCCCGGGGAGCTGTTTTTT. This sequence encodes CASRPEGGPGELFF.

V is TRBV3-1 and J is TRBJ2-7; D gene unclear. Trimming left V 1 base short and J 2 bases short, with 6 bases between. CDR3 size: 13 residues. Germline loops: CDR1 LGHDT, CDR2 YNNKEL (reference sequence). As DNA, the CDR3 is TGTGCCAGCAGCCAAGGTAAAACCTACGAGCAGTACTTC. Protein sequence: CASSQGKTYEQYF.

This clonotype was seen many times. This rearrangement joins TRBV29-1 to TRBJ1-6; TRBD1 might be the D (5 bases). V dropped 4 bases and J dropped 3 bases, with 7 bases sitting between them. Germline V gene sequence: CDR1 SQVTM, CDR2 ANQGSEA. This CDR3 contains 13 residues. The CDR3 is CSVGQGYNSPLHF. The CDR3, as DNA: TGCAGCGTTGGTCAGGGCTATAATTCACCCCTCCACTTT.

This clonotype was recorded many times. The chain links TRBV6-4 to TRBJ2-3; TRBD2 is a possible D gene (6 bases). There are 16 residues in the CDR3. The germline CDR1 and CDR2 sequences are MRHNA and SNTAGT. V lost 5 bases, J lost 0 bases, and 15 bases lay in between. CDR3 residues: CASSTGPGGSTDTQYF. The CDR3 bases are TGTGCCAGCAGTACGGGACCAGGAGGGAGCACAGATACGCAGTATTTT.

The sample holds many counts of this clonotype. The J gene is TRBJ2-2, the V gene TRBV7-3; 8 bases line up with TRBD2. Looked up from germline, CDR1 is SGHTA and CDR2 is FQGTGA. CDR3 length: 15 amino acids. The ends lost 4 bases at V and 3 bases at J; junction bases unmatched: 4. CDR3 residues: CASSYYSGDTGELFF. The CDR3 bases are TGTGCCAGCAGCTATTATAGCGGGGACACCGGGGAGCTGTTTTTT.

Many counts were recorded for this clonotype. The chain couples TRBV6-5 to TRBJ2-7; 15 bases align to TRBD2. Germline V gene data show CDR1 as MNHEY and CDR2 as SVGAGI. V was clipped by 2 bases and J by 6 bases; unmatched bases: 5. The CDR3 contains 16 residues. The CDR3 DNA is TGTGCCAGCAGTTACCACGAGGGACTAGCGGGAGGCGAGCAGTACTTC. Its protein is CASSYHEGLAGGEQYF.

This clonotype was counted many times. This chain connects TRBV7-8 to TRBJ2-7, with 11 bases identical to TRBD2. Germline values: CDR1 SGHVS, CDR2 FQNEAQ. J was trimmed by 1 base and V by 5 bases; bases with no gene match: 7. This CDR3 spans 16 amino acids. The CDR3 DNA reads as TGTGCCAGCAGCCCTACCCTAGCGGGAGGTTCCTACGAGCAGTACTTC. It translates to CASSPTLAGGSYEQYF.

This clonotype was detected ten times or more. The gene calls are TRBV28 and TRBJ2-7, with D maybe TRBD1 (6 bases). Trimming removed 3 bases at V and 5 bases at J, with 14 bases between. This CDR3 has 14 residues. CDR1 and CDR2 from the germline V gene are MDHEN and SYDVKM. The CDR3 coding sequence is TGTGCCAGCAGTTTCAGGGGCCCTCATCACGAGCAGTACTTC. Protein sequence: CASSFRGPHHEQYF.

This clonotype has a count of ten or more. This chain connects TRBV19 to TRBJ1-1; 8 positions match TRBD1. V lost 2 bases, J lost 1 base, and 15 bases stayed unmatched. CDR1 and CDR2 (germline): LNHDA, SQIVND (reference sequence). The CDR3 is 19 amino acids. Here the CDR3 reads CASSILPFLTGQENTEAFF. In nucleotides, the CDR3 is TGTGCCAGTAGTATACTCCCCTTTTTGACGGGACAGGAGAACACTGAAGCTTTCTTT.

This clonotype was seen ten or more times. This chain connects TRBV6-2 or TRBV6-3 to TRBJ2-7; no clear D gene. Per germline, CDR1 MNHEY and CDR2 SVGEGT. Trimming removed 7 bases from V and 3 bases from J, with 13 bases in between. This CDR3 spans 13 amino acids. DNA for the CDR3: TGTGCCAGCACTAGACGAACCCACTACGAGCAGTACTTC. It translates to CASTRRTHYEQYF.

This clonotype was seen many times. The rearrangement links TRBV11-2 to TRBJ1-1, with unresolved D. CDR1 is SGHAT, CDR2 FQNNGV, per germline. The CDR3 runs 12 residues. Trimming took 3 bases from V and 11 from J, leaving 13 bases between them. The CDR3: CASSFVGFRAFF. CDR3 bases: TGTGCCAGCAGCTTTGTGGGATTTCGGGCTTTCTTT. Variable domain in full (rest from reference TRBV11-2 and TRBJ1-1): EAGVAQSPRYKIIEKRQSVAFWCNPISGHATLYWYQQILGQGPKLLIQFQNNGVVDDSQLPKDRFSAERLKGVDSTLKIQPAKLEDSAVYLCASSFVGFRAFFGQGTRLTVV.

As for this clonotype: This may be a read error, as it is one base from a much larger clone. This chain joins TRBV4-1 and TRBJ1-2; 7 nucleotides agree with TRBD1. CDR3 length equals 15 residues. CDR1 is MGHRA and CDR2 is YSYEKL in the germline V gene. The CDR3, as DNA: TGCGCCAGCTGCCAAGATCCGGCAGGGGGCTATGGCTACACCTTC. Protein sequence: CASCQDPAGGYGYTF.

This clonotype was seen repeatedly, ten times or more. The CDR3 sequence: CASRLERQYF. The CDR3 nucleotides are TGTGCCAGCAGACTCGAGCGGCAGTACTTC. The chain recombines TRBV6-1 with TRBJ2-7, with D unresolved. Germline V lookup: CDR1 MNHNS, CDR2 SASEGT. This CDR3 spans 10 amino acids. Trimming cost V 6 bases and J 9 bases, with 9 bases left between them.

This clonotype has only a few counts. The chain couples TRBV29-1 to TRBJ1-1, with D perhaps matching TRBD1 (5 bases). The CDR3 runs 11 residues. The germline V gene has CDR1 SQVTM and CDR2 ANQGSEA. V was pared by 5 bases and J by 5 bases, with 9 bases between. This chain's CDR3 is CSVLRGTEAFF. DNA for the CDR3: TGCAGCGTTCTCCGGGGGACTGAAGCTTTCTTT. Combining the CDR3 with reference TRBV29-1 and TRBJ1-1 gives the whole variable domain SAVISQKPSRDICQRGTSLTIQCQVDSQVTMMFWYRQQPGQSLTLIATANQGSEATYESGFVIDKFPISRPNLTFSTLTVSNMSPEDSSIYLCSVLRGTEAFFGQGTRLTVV.

The CDR3 DNA reads as TGCGCCAGCAGCCAAGATCCCGGACGGAAATCCTACGAGCAGTACTTC. It specifies CASSQDPGRKSYEQYF. The rearrangement links TRBV4-1 to TRBJ2-7; D unclear. The CDR3 loop spans 16 amino acids. CDR1 MGHRA and CDR2 YSYEKL come from the germline V gene. The V gene lost 0 bases and the J gene lost 1 base, with 13 bases spanning the gap.

This clonotype was seen repeatedly, ten times or more. The junction differs from germline at one of its ends, possibly a read error. The rearrangement joins TRBV5-1 to TRBJ1-1, with a possible D match to TRBD1 (5 bases). Germline V lookup: CDR1 SGHRS, CDR2 YFSETQ. This CDR3 comprises 16 residues. Written as DNA, the CDR3 is TGCGCCAGCAGCCAGGATGTGGGACGGACGAACACTGAGGCTTTCTTT. Residues: CASSQDVGRTNTEAFF.

This clonotype turned up a few times. Being one base from a much bigger clone, this may be a read error. This CDR3 reads CASSRRRTSGRLNTGELCF. Written as DNA, the CDR3 is TGTGCCAGCAGCCGCCGCCGGACTAGCGGGAGGTTGAACACCGGGGAGCTGTGTTTT. The chain uses TRBV11-2 and TRBJ2-2; 14 nucleotides match TRBD2. Germline lookup yields CDR1 SGHAT and CDR2 FQNNGV. The CDR3 has 19 amino acids.

The chain couples TRBV7-9 to TRBJ1-6; the D is unclear. From germline, CDR1 is SEHNR and CDR2 FQNEAQ (reference sequence). This CDR3 spans 19 amino acids. Trimming pared 5 bases from V and 0 bases from J, leaving 20 bases between. The CDR3 nucleotides read TGTGCCAGCAGCGCGACGGTGGGGTCTGGGAGCTCCTATAATTCACCCCTCCACTTT. It is translated as CASSATVGSGSSYNSPLHF.

This clonotype has a count of ten or more. The rearrangement links TRBV24-1 to TRBJ1-5; 8 bases map to TRBD1. CDR1 KGHDR and CDR2 SFDVKD come from the germline V gene. This CDR3 is 16 amino acids long. V dropped 4 bases and J dropped 2; count of bases not matched to a gene: 6. In DNA form, the CDR3 reads TGTGCCACCAGTGACCCCGACAGGGGCGGCAATCAGCCCCAGCATTTT. Translating gives CATSDPDRGGNQPQHF.